What follows are 9 T cell receptor beta chains derived from one specimen sequenced in a study of post-analysis software for immune sequencing data. Study-wide results and limits: Comparison of patients with controls showed about 5 TRBV segments more frequent in patients, TRBV5-6, TRBV5-1 and TRBV20-1 among them.

Built from TCR beta cDNA, the libraries had unique molecular identifiers in them. One entry per CDR3 protein, called by TCRdb with MiXCR from the PCR reads. Among hundreds of thousands of distinct CDR3 sequences, approximately 59% were seen once, and the ten largest hold roughly 12%. Their antigens remain unidentified. The sample taken for sequencing was blood. These receptors all stem from a girl aged 2 to 10 with multiple sclerosis.

This clonotype was recorded only once. This chain uses TRBV5-1 with TRBJ2-1; TRBD2 matches at 8 bases. The CDR3 loop spans 15 amino acids. From germline, CDR1 is SGHRS and CDR2 YFSETQ. The ends lost 4 bases at V and 5 bases at J; junction bases unmatched: 8. CDR3 protein: CASSKIAGIHNEQFF. CDR3 sequence (DNA): TGCGCCAGCAGCAAGATAGCGGGAATCCACAATGAGCAGTTCTTC.

The rearrangement uses TRBV7-8 and TRBJ2-3; D uncertain. Looked up from germline, CDR1 is SGHVS and CDR2 is FQNEAQ. The CDR3 extends over 13 amino acids. V gave up 6 bases and J gave up 6 bases, with 13 bases separating them. The CDR3 loop is CASSHSPGDTQYF. As DNA, the CDR3 is TGTGCCAGCAGTCATTCCCCTGGTGATACGCAGTATTTT.

This clonotype was counted only a few times. J is TRBJ1-2 and V is TRBV6-6; 7 nucleotides align to TRBD1. The V gene end was trimmed by 2 bases and the J gene end by 10 bases; junction bases not matched to a gene: 7. This CDR3 has 13 residues. From germline, CDR1 is MNHNY and CDR2 SVGAGI (reference sequence). CDR3 sequence (DNA): TGTGCCAGCAGTTACGGGACAGAGTACGACTACACCTTC. The encoded protein is CASSYGTEYDYTF.

V usage is TRBV21-1 and J usage is TRBJ2-1; the D call TRBD2 from the table was never checked on the DNA. TRBV21-1 has pseudogene status. The CDR3 covers 14 residues. The CDR3 DNA reads TGTGCCAGCAGCTTGGAAGGCCGTTCCGATGAGCAGTTCTTC. This gives the protein CASSLEGRSDEQFF.

The chain recombines TRBV6-5 with TRBJ1-2; no clear D gene. The CDR3 length is 15 residues. Trimming took off 0 bases at V and 8 bases at J, with 16 bases between the two ends. CDR1 and CDR2 from the germline V gene are MNHEY and SVGAGI. CDR3 nucleotide sequence: TGTGCCAGCAGTTACTCGACGGTCTCGATGATGGGCTACACCTTC. It encodes CASSYSTVSMMGYTF.

The chain combines TRBV12-3 or TRBV12-4 with TRBJ2-3; TRBD1 might be the D (5 bases). The V end lost 3 bases, the J end lost 2 bases, and 27 bases lay between the germline ends. This CDR3 is 20 amino acids long. This CDR3 reads CASSLFVIGQGGTATDTQYF. CDR3 bases: TGTGCCAGCAGTTTGTTCGTGATCGGGCAGGGTGGAACCGCCACAGATACGCAGTATTTT.

The V call is TRBV28, the J call TRBJ1-6; no firm D call. CDR3 length: 14 residues. From germline, CDR1 is MDHEN and CDR2 SYDVKM. Deletions cut 5 bases from V and 6 bases from J, with 11 bases between. CDR3 region: CASSLGALNSPLHF. The CDR3 bases are TGTGCCAGCAGTCTGGGCGCCCTTAATTCACCCCTCCACTTT.

The J gene is TRBJ1-2, the V gene TRBV6-6; weak D call: TRBD1 (6 bases). This CDR3 comprises 15 residues. The V and J ends lost 6 bases and 6 bases respectively, with 20 bases between them. The germline CDR1 and CDR2 sequences are MNHNY and SVGAGI (reference sequence). The CDR3 sequence is CASRSPQTGTHGYTF. CDR3 DNA sequence: TGTGCCAGCAGGTCCCCTCAAACAGGGACCCATGGCTACACCTTC.

Notes on this clonotype: An end of the junction differs from the germline gene, which may be a read error. The chain carries TRBV19 and TRBJ2-5; the match to TRBD1 covers 8 bases. The length of the CDR3 is 13 residues. Germline CDR1 LNHDA, CDR2 SQIVND (reference sequence). CDR3 DNA: TGTGCCACCAAAGGGACAGGCCAAGGGACCCAGTACTTC. This gives the protein CATKGTGQGTQYF.